This T cell receptor beta chain appears in the sequencing data of a study of blood T cells in healthy people across ages. Broader study findings: Diversity was higher, and naive CD4+ cells more numerous, in long-lived donors than in aged donors.

On this clonotype itself: Its matching antigen is unknown.

A second roughly 7 to 12 cycle PCR used barcoded and J-beta primers. In TCRdb, the 5' RACE reads were re-called with MiXCR into one record per CDR3 protein. Among over 1,500,000 distinct CDR3 sequences, more than 35% were seen once, and the ten largest hold roughly 23%. Germline V gene data show CDR1 as MDHEN and CDR2 as SYDVKM. The CDR3 has 13 amino acids. Trimming took off 5 bases at V and 9 bases at J, with 13 bases between the two ends. Per sample, a minimum of 6 million PBMCs were isolated. Specimen: blood. The TCR sequence derives from a human donor in good health. The chain carries TRBV28 and TRBJ1-4, with D perhaps matching TRBD1 (5 bases). In DNA, the CDR3 is TGTGCCAGCAGTACCCCGGGGGTGCAAAAACTGTTTTTT. This gives the protein CASSTPGVQKLFF.